The present TCR beta chain was sequenced within a study of blood T cell repertoires in COVID-19. Method: immunoSEQ multiplex PCR; TCRdb's copy keeps in-frame clones and lacks some. Of 140,000 to 150,000 clones listed, roughly 88% are singletons. Only one count was recorded for this clone. This CDR3 is built from 15 residues. V dropped 2 bases and J dropped 6 bases, with 15 bases sitting between them. Germline V gives CDR1 SGHRS, CDR2 YFSETQ. The sequencing input was peripheral blood. The sequence was collected from a woman in her sixties or seventies with COVID-19, enrolled during active disease. The chain joins TRBV5-1 to TRBJ1-5; no clear D gene. The CDR3 protein is CASSFSAGDGQPQHF. The CDR3, as DNA: TGCGCCAGCAGCTTCTCAGCGGGAGACGGTCAGCCCCAGCATTTT.